A selection of T cell receptor beta chains follows, all from one sample in a study of cytomegalovirus exposure and HLA in healthy donors. Data came from immunoSEQ multiplex PCR; TCRdb stores just in-frame clones and leaves some out. In the table there are 150,000 to 200,000 clones, roughly 80% of which are singletons. Sequenced: PBMCs. The receptors come from a female donor in good health and CMV-seronegative. CDR3s include the opening cysteine and the closing phenylalanine or tryptophan. The D gene is left open where the match is weak. The size field is filled for only some rows; it gives once, few, many or a size class.

CDR3 protein: CASTFFAGRMNTEAFF
CDR3 DNA: TGTGCCAGTACTTTTTTCGCAGGAAGAATGAACACTGAAGCTTTCTTT
J gene: TRBJ1-1
D gene: NA
V gene: TRBV19
clone size: NA

CDR3 protein: CASGDRGRTEAFF
CDR3 DNA: TGTGCCAGCGGTGACAGGGGGCGGACTGAAGCTTTCTTT
J gene: TRBJ1-1
D gene: TRBD1
V gene: TRBV25-1
clone size: NA

CDR3 protein: CAWSVIGRLGNTIYF
CDR3 DNA: TGTGCCTGGAGTGTGATTGGCAGACTCGGAAACACCATATATTTT
J gene: TRBJ1-3
D gene: NA
V gene: TRBV30
clone size: NA

CDR3 protein: CASASGATYEQYF
CDR3 DNA: TGTGCCAGCGCAAGCGGAGCAACCTACGAGCAGTACTTC
J gene: TRBJ2-7
D gene: NA
V gene: TRBV28
clone size: NA

CDR3 protein: CASTPTQGEGYTF
CDR3 DNA: TGTGCCAGCACTCCTACTCAGGGTGAAGGCTACACCTTC
J gene: TRBJ1-2
D gene: NA
V gene: TRBV18
clone size: NA

CDR3 protein: CASSLDLAVREQFF
CDR3 DNA: TGCGCCAGCAGCTTGGACCTAGCGGTTCGGGAGCAGTTCTTC
J gene: TRBJ2-1
D gene: TRBD2
V gene: TRBV5-1
clone size: NA

CDR3 protein: CASSQDPGATEAFF
CDR3 DNA: TGCGCCAGCAGCCAAGACCCGGGAGCCACTGAAGCTTTCTTT
J gene: TRBJ1-1
D gene: NA
V gene: TRBV4-1
clone size: NA

CDR3 protein: CASSQPPTGTGGYTF
CDR3 DNA: TGTGCCAGCAGCCAACCCCCGACAGGGACAGGGGGCTACACCTTC
J gene: TRBJ1-2
D gene: TRBD1
V gene: TRBV9
clone size: NA

CDR3 protein: CSSSSLTGVITDTQYF
CDR3 DNA: TGTTCCAGCAGCTCCCTGACAGGGGTAATCACAGATACGCAGTATTTT
J gene: TRBJ2-3
D gene: TRBD1
V gene: TRBV7-9
clone size: NA

CDR3 protein: CASSISATNEKLFF
CDR3 DNA: TGTGCCAGTAGTATCTCAGCAACTAATGAAAAACTGTTTTTT
J gene: TRBJ1-4
D gene: NA
V gene: TRBV19
clone size: NA

CDR3 protein: CASGLRLAGYEQYF
CDR3 DNA: TGTGCTAGTGGTTTGAGGCTAGCGGGGTACGAGCAGTACTTC
J gene: TRBJ2-7
D gene: TRBD2
V gene: TRBV12-5
clone size: NA

CDR3 protein: CASSRRDATLDGYTF
CDR3 DNA: TGTGCCAGCAGCCGGCGGGACGCAACTTTGGATGGCTACACCTTC
J gene: TRBJ1-2
D gene: NA
V gene: TRBV9
clone size: NA

CDR3 protein: CASKRTSGSYNEQFF
CDR3 DNA: TGTGCCAGCAAAAGGACTAGCGGCTCTTACAATGAGCAGTTCTTC
J gene: TRBJ2-1
D gene: TRBD2
V gene: TRBV2
clone size: few

CDR3 protein: CASSLEGAFEQYF
CDR3 DNA: TGTGCCAGCAGCTTAGAGGGAGCGTTCGAGCAGTACTTC
J gene: TRBJ2-7
D gene: NA
V gene: TRBV7-2
clone size: NA

CDR3 protein: CASSPSGLSNGELFF
CDR3 DNA: TGTGCCAGCTCACCCTCGGGACTTTCGAATGGGGAGCTGTTTTTT
J gene: TRBJ2-2
D gene: NA
V gene: TRBV18
clone size: NA

CDR3 protein: CASSAGQNYGYTF
CDR3 DNA: TGTGCCAGCAGCGCAGGACAGAACTATGGCTACACCTTC
J gene: TRBJ1-2
D gene: NA
V gene: TRBV7-8
clone size: NA

CDR3 protein: CASSLVGRYEAFF
CDR3 DNA: TGTGCCAGCAGCTTGGTAGGCAGGTATGAAGCTTTCTTT
J gene: TRBJ1-1
D gene: NA
V gene: TRBV5-6
clone size: NA

CDR3 protein: CASSVRQRAGNQPQHF
CDR3 DNA: TGTGCCAGCAGTGTCCGTCAGCGGGCGGGCAATCAGCCCCAGCATTTT
J gene: TRBJ1-5
D gene: NA
V gene: TRBV2
clone size: few

CDR3 protein: CSSSTRTGMVEAFF
CDR3 DNA: TGTTCCAGCAGCACCCGGACAGGGATGGTTGAAGCTTTCTTT
J gene: TRBJ1-1
D gene: TRBD1
V gene: TRBV7-9
clone size: NA

CDR3 protein: CASSLIGGNTEAFF
CDR3 DNA: TGTGCCAGCAGCTTAATTGGCGGCAACACTGAAGCTTTCTTT
J gene: TRBJ1-1
D gene: NA
V gene: TRBV7-3
clone size: NA

CDR3 protein: CSSSLFAGGNTEAFF
CDR3 DNA: TGTTCCAGCAGCTTATTTGCCGGGGGGAACACTGAAGCTTTCTTT
J gene: TRBJ1-1
D gene: NA
V gene: TRBV7-9
clone size: NA

CDR3 protein: CASRSRGQETQYF
CDR3 DNA: TGTGCCAGTAGGAGCAGGGGCCAAGAGACCCAGTACTTC
J gene: TRBJ2-5
D gene: NA
V gene: TRBV19
clone size: NA

CDR3 protein: CASSPHSYNEQFF
CDR3 DNA: TGTGCCAGTAGCCCACATTCCTACAATGAGCAGTTCTTC
J gene: TRBJ2-1
D gene: NA
V gene: TRBV19
clone size: once

CDR3 protein: CASSSPGSNQPQHF
CDR3 DNA: TGTGCCAGCAGCTCTCCGGGGAGCAATCAGCCCCAGCATTTT
J gene: TRBJ1-5
D gene: NA
V gene: TRBV11-2
clone size: once

CDR3 protein: CASSQETVGGGANVLTF
CDR3 DNA: TGCGCCAGCAGCCAAGAGACGGTCGGGGGAGGGGCCAACGTCCTGACTTTC
J gene: TRBJ2-6
D gene: NA
V gene: TRBV4-1
clone size: NA

CDR3 protein: CASSDSPQGVLFF
CDR3 DNA: TGTGCCAGCAGTGACAGTCCCCAGGGTGTGCTGTTTTTT
J gene: TRBJ2-2
D gene: NA
V gene: TRBV27
clone size: once

CDR3 protein: CASSQGTAYGQYF
CDR3 DNA: TGTGCCAGCAGTCAAGGGACAGCCTACGGGCAGTACTTC
J gene: TRBJ2-7
D gene: TRBD1
V gene: TRBV6-5
clone size: NA

CDR3 protein: CASSEGLAGGSSYEQYF
CDR3 DNA: TGTGCCAGTAGTGAGGGCCTAGCGGGGGGTAGCTCCTACGAGCAGTACTTC
J gene: TRBJ2-7
D gene: TRBD2
V gene: TRBV19
clone size: NA

CDR3 protein: CASSAREVNQPQHF
CDR3 DNA: TGTGCCAGCAGTGCCCGGGAGGTCAATCAGCCCCAGCATTTT
J gene: TRBJ1-5
D gene: NA
V gene: TRBV6-1
clone size: NA

CDR3 protein: CASSYSQAFVYEQFF
CDR3 DNA: TGTGCCAGCAGTTACTCGCAGGCTTTCGTCTATGAGCAGTTCTTC
J gene: TRBJ2-1
D gene: NA
V gene: TRBV6-5
clone size: once

CDR3 protein: CASSVAGAGANVLTF
CDR3 DNA: TGTGCCAGCAGCGTAGCAGGGGCTGGGGCCAACGTCCTGACTTTC
J gene: TRBJ2-6
D gene: NA
V gene: TRBV9
clone size: few

CDR3 protein: CASSRAGGTPRTDTQYF
CDR3 DNA: TGTGCCAGCAGTCGAGCGGGGGGCACTCCTCGCACAGATACGCAGTATTTT
J gene: TRBJ2-3
D gene: TRBD2
V gene: TRBV2
clone size: NA

CDR3 protein: CASTRAPHSTDTQYF
CDR3 DNA: TGCGCCAGCACGAGGGCACCGCATAGCACAGATACGCAGTATTTT
J gene: TRBJ2-3
D gene: NA
V gene: TRBV4-1
clone size: NA

CDR3 protein: CASSLQGIQETQYF
CDR3 DNA: TGTGCCAGCAGCTTACAGGGGATACAAGAGACCCAGTACTTC
J gene: TRBJ2-5
D gene: NA
V gene: TRBV7-9
clone size: few

CDR3 protein: CASSLDGDAYEQYF
CDR3 DNA: TGTGCCAGCAGTCTGGACGGGGATGCCTACGAGCAGTACTTC
J gene: TRBJ2-7
D gene: NA
V gene: TRBV27
clone size: NA

CDR3 protein: CASSYRDEKLFF
CDR3 DNA: TGTGCCAGCAGTTACCGGGATGAAAAACTGTTTTTT
J gene: TRBJ1-4
D gene: NA
V gene: TRBV6-6
clone size: NA

CDR3 protein: CASRELAGGTYNEQFF
CDR3 DNA: TGTGCCAGCAGGGAACTAGCGGGGGGGACCTACAATGAGCAGTTCTTC
J gene: TRBJ2-1
D gene: TRBD2
V gene: TRBV5-6
clone size: once

CDR3 protein: CASSQTGTRKGYTF
CDR3 DNA: TGCGCCAGCAGCCAGACAGGGACAAGGAAGGGCTACACCTTC
J gene: TRBJ1-2
D gene: TRBD1
V gene: TRBV4-1
clone size: NA

CDR3 protein: CASKGTGGTQYF
CDR3 DNA: TGTGCCAGCAAAGGGACGGGGGGGACCCAGTACTTC
J gene: TRBJ2-5
D gene: TRBD2
V gene: TRBV6-5
clone size: NA

CDR3 protein: CASSTRGQGEYNEQFF
CDR3 DNA: TGCGCCAGCAGCACCAGGGGTCAGGGGGAGTACAATGAGCAGTTCTTC
J gene: TRBJ2-1
D gene: TRBD1
V gene: TRBV5-1
clone size: NA

CDR3 protein: CASRGLAGGISYEQYF
CDR3 DNA: TGTGCCAGCAGGGGACTAGCGGGGGGGATCTCCTACGAGCAGTACTTC
J gene: TRBJ2-7
D gene: TRBD2
V gene: TRBV27
clone size: once

CDR3 protein: CASSKTGIEQYF
CDR3 DNA: TGTGCCAGCAGCAAAACAGGGATCGAGCAGTACTTC
J gene: TRBJ2-7
D gene: NA
V gene: TRBV9
clone size: NA

CDR3 protein: CAGVLAGSTDTQYF
CDR3 DNA: TGTGCCGGAGTACTAGCGGGGAGCACAGATACGCAGTATTTT
J gene: TRBJ2-3
D gene: TRBD2
V gene: TRBV7-9
clone size: NA

CDR3 protein: CASSPPGQGAADTQYF
CDR3 DNA: TGTGCCAGCAGCCCTCCGGGACAGGGGGCCGCAGATACGCAGTATTTT
J gene: TRBJ2-3
D gene: TRBD1
V gene: TRBV7-8
clone size: NA

CDR3 protein: CASSPGDYGYTF
CDR3 DNA: TGTGCCAGTAGTCCGGGGGACTATGGCTACACCTTC
J gene: TRBJ1-2
D gene: NA
V gene: TRBV19
clone size: NA

CDR3 protein: CAISDARGQSYEQYF
CDR3 DNA: TGTGCCATCAGTGACGCTAGGGGACAGTCCTACGAGCAGTACTTC
J gene: TRBJ2-7
D gene: TRBD1
V gene: TRBV10-3
clone size: NA

CDR3 protein: CASSPRTGEPYNEQFF
CDR3 DNA: TGTGCCAGCAGCCCGAGGACAGGGGAACCTTACAATGAGCAGTTCTTC
J gene: TRBJ2-1
D gene: TRBD1
V gene: TRBV7-6
clone size: once

CDR3 protein: CASSVVGGLGNTIYF
CDR3 DNA: TGTGCCAGCAGCGTAGTGGGGGGGCTCGGAAACACCATATATTTT
J gene: TRBJ1-3
D gene: NA
V gene: TRBV9
clone size: NA

CDR3 protein: CASSQTGSTGELFF
CDR3 DNA: TGTGCCAGCAGTCAAACAGGGAGCACCGGGGAGCTGTTTTTT
J gene: TRBJ2-2
D gene: NA
V gene: TRBV6-1
clone size: NA

CDR3 protein: CASYDGTSGSWYEQFF
CDR3 DNA: TGTGCCAGCTACGACGGGACTAGCGGGAGTTGGTATGAGCAGTTCTTC
J gene: TRBJ2-1
D gene: TRBD2
V gene: TRBV6-6
clone size: NA

CDR3 protein: CASTPPLAAQAETQYF
CDR3 DNA: TGCGCCAGCACCCCGCCGCTAGCGGCTCAAGCTGAGACCCAGTACTTC
J gene: TRBJ2-5
D gene: TRBD2
V gene: TRBV5-1
clone size: once

CDR3 protein: CAWSLGDWAYNEQFF
CDR3 DNA: TGTGCCTGGAGCCTTGGGGACTGGGCTTACAATGAGCAGTTCTTC
J gene: TRBJ2-1
D gene: NA
V gene: TRBV30
clone size: few

CDR3 protein: CASSPGGGRRETQYF
CDR3 DNA: TGTGCCAGCAGCCCCGGCGGGGGGCGCAGGGAGACCCAGTACTTC
J gene: TRBJ2-5
D gene: TRBD2
V gene: TRBV5-4
clone size: NA

CDR3 protein: CASGSPPGVRADTQYF
CDR3 DNA: TGTGCTAGTGGTTCTCCCCCCGGTGTGCGAGCAGATACGCAGTATTTT
J gene: TRBJ2-3
D gene: NA
V gene: TRBV12-5
clone size: NA

CDR3 protein: CSSSLPSGLAGSGDEQFF
CDR3 DNA: TGTTCCAGCAGCCTTCCTTCCGGACTAGCGGGGAGCGGGGATGAGCAGTTCTTC
J gene: TRBJ2-1
D gene: TRBD2
V gene: TRBV7-9
clone size: NA